The 14 T cell receptor beta chains in this list originate from one sample, sequenced in a study of blood T cell repertoires in COVID-19. Assay used: immunoSEQ multiplex PCR; TCRdb lists only in-frame clones, some missing. The repertoire includes 55,000 to 85,000 clones, 81% of them detected once, and about 0.8% sits in the top ten. The sequenced sample consisted of peripheral blood. Receptors originate from a woman in her 70s with acute or convalescent COVID-19.

The chain uses TRBV7-9 and TRBJ1-4; D may be TRBD1 (6 bases). The length of the CDR3 is 15 residues. Trimming shortened V by 5 bases and J by 7 bases, and 17 bases separated the two germline ends. Germline lookup yields CDR1 SEHNR and CDR2 FQNEAQ (reference sequence). The CDR3 DNA follows: TGTGCCAGCAGCGGGGGCAGGGACGCGAGTGAAAAACTGTTTTTT. Protein sequence: CASSGGRDASEKLFF.

V is TRBV11-2 and J is TRBJ2-1, with 8 bases matching TRBD1. This CDR3 region has 13 residues. The V and J ends lost 5 bases and 11 bases, in that order; junction bases with no gene match: 8. From germline, CDR1 is SGHAT and CDR2 FQNNGV. CDR3 amino acids: CASSAGGTGQQFF. CDR3 in DNA: TGTGCCAGCAGCGCCGGTGGGACAGGACAGCAGTTCTTC.

The V and J genes are TRBV2 and TRBJ1-4; D not certain. From germline, CDR1 is SNHLY and CDR2 FYNNEI. The CDR3 consists of 15 residues. Trimming pared 6 bases from V and 0 bases from J, leaving 11 bases between. The CDR3 is CASRETPATNEKLFF. The CDR3 bases are TGTGCCAGCAGGGAGACTCCTGCAACTAATGAAAAACTGTTTTTT.

This chain uses TRBV5-4 with TRBJ2-2, with 9 bases fitting TRBD2. Losses at the gene ends were 2 bases for V and 3 bases for J; bases not matched to a gene: 5. This CDR3 has 16 residues. From germline, CDR1 is SGHNT and CDR2 YYREEE (reference sequence). This CDR3 is CASSLSSGIDTGELFF. Written as DNA, the CDR3 is TGTGCCAGCAGCTTATCTAGCGGGATCGACACCGGGGAGCTGTTTTTT.

The genes are TRBV18 and TRBJ1-2, with D possibly matching TRBD1 (5 bases). Deletions cut 5 bases from V and 8 bases from J, with 15 bases between. Germline assignment: CDR1 KGHSH and CDR2 LQKENI. The CDR3 has 13 residues. The CDR3 protein is CASSSEQASGYTF. As DNA, the CDR3 is TGTGCCAGCTCATCGGAACAGGCGAGCGGCTACACCTTC. The full variable domain, its missing parts supplied by reference TRBV18 and TRBJ1-2, is NAGVMQNPRHLVRRRGQEARLRCSPMKGHSHVYWYRQLPEEGLKFMVYLQKENIIDESGMPKERFSAEFPKEGPSILRIQQVVRGDSAAYFCASSSEQASGYTFGSGTRLTVV.

The rearrangement joins TRBV19 to TRBJ1-1, with 8 bases fitting TRBD1. The length of the CDR3 is 15 residues. CDR1 is LNHDA and CDR2 is SQIVND in the germline V gene (reference sequence). Germline trimming cut 3 bases from V and 4 bases from J; bases unmatched to any gene: 7. In DNA form, the CDR3 reads TGTGCCAGTAGTATCCGACAGGGGATTAGCACTGAAGCTTTCTTT. Protein: CASSIRQGISTEAFF.

This rearrangement joins TRBV7-2 to TRBJ2-2; 11 nucleotides match TRBD1. Germline-derived CDR1 and CDR2 are SGHTA and FQGNSA. V shed 4 bases, J shed 5 bases, and the junction held 6 bases outside the gene matches. This CDR3 has 16 residues. The CDR3 sequence is CASSSRTGGITGELFF. Here the CDR3 DNA reads TGTGCCAGCAGCTCCAGGACAGGGGGCATTACCGGGGAGCTGTTTTTT.

The chain carries TRBV30 and TRBJ1-1; D unclear. The CDR3 loop spans 12 amino acids. From germline, CDR1 is GTSNPN and CDR2 SVGIG (reference sequence). Deletions cut 0 bases from V and 3 bases from J, with 5 bases between. The CDR3 bases are TGTGCCTGGAGTGTACAGTACACTGAAGCTTTCTTT. Translation gives CAWSVQYTEAFF.

V usage is TRBV15 and J usage is TRBJ2-5; 9 bases fit TRBD1. The germline gives CDR1 LNHNV, CDR2 YYDKDF (reference sequence). The CDR3 has 16 amino acids. V lost 0 bases to trimming and J lost 4 bases; unmatched junction nucleotides: 6. CDR3 loop: CATSREQGALGETQYF. DNA of the CDR3: TGTGCCACCAGCAGAGAACAGGGGGCTTTGGGAGAGACCCAGTACTTC.

The rearrangement uses TRBV12-3 or TRBV12-4 and TRBJ2-5, with TRBD2 identical over 7 bases. This CDR3 contains 13 residues. V lost 6 bases, J lost 3 bases, and 4 bases stayed unmatched. The CDR3 coding sequence is TGTGCCAGCAGCCGGGGGGTCGAAGAGACCCAGTACTTC. Translated, it gives CASSRGVEETQYF.

The rearrangement joins TRBV19 to TRBJ2-1, with 11 bases that match TRBD2. This CDR3 spans 16 amino acids. CDR1 is LNHDA, CDR2 SQIVND, per germline (reference sequence). After removal of 5 bases from V and 7 bases from J, the junction contained 10 bases not matched to a gene. The CDR3, as DNA: TGTGCCAGTAGTTATAGCGGGAGGGCCGAGAATAATGAGCAGTTCTTC. This codes for CASSYSGRAENNEQFF.

The sample holds one count of this clone. This chain uses TRBV9 with TRBJ1-3, with D unresolved. CDR3 length: 16 residues. V was trimmed by 0 bases and J by 0 bases, leaving 10 bases between them. Looked up from germline, CDR1 is SGDLS and CDR2 is YYNGEE. The DNA for the CDR3 is TGTGCCAGCAGCGTAGGTGGCGGATTCTCTGGAAACACCATATATTTT. This gives the protein CASSVGGGFSGNTIYF.

This clone was seen more than once but under ten times. This chain uses TRBV14 with TRBJ1-2; D is unclear. In germline, CDR1 is SGHDN, CDR2 FVKESK. The CDR3 runs 12 residues. Trimming pared 8 bases from V and 5 bases from J, leaving 12 bases between. This CDR3 is CASAKSKYGYTF. The CDR3 DNA reads TGTGCCAGCGCCAAAAGCAAGTATGGCTACACCTTC.

The chain couples TRBV6-6 to TRBJ1-1, with D maybe TRBD1 (6 bases). Trimming left V 5 bases short and J 5 bases short, with 21 bases between. CDR1 and CDR2 (germline): MNHNY, SVGAGI (reference sequence). CDR3 size: 16 residues. The CDR3 region is CASSRSRGGERTEAFF. In nucleotides, the CDR3 is TGTGCCAGCAGTCGATCGAGGGGGGGAGAAAGAACTGAAGCTTTCTTT.